Each of the 15 T cell receptor beta chains below was sequenced from the same sample in a study of cytomegalovirus exposure and HLA in healthy donors. Sequencing used immunoSEQ multiplex PCR; TCRdb keeps in-frame clones, though not all of them. Among approximately 160,000 clones listed, about nine tenths were seen once. The sequencing sample was made of PBMCs. These receptors originate from a woman in her 30s in good health and CMV-seronegative.

In DNA, the CDR3 is TGCGCCAGCAGCTTGGAAATGGCCTACGAGCAGTACTTC. It encodes CASSLEMAYEQYF. The V call is TRBV5-1, the J call TRBJ2-7, with D hard to call. The CDR3 extends over 13 amino acids. Looked up from germline, CDR1 is SGHRS and CDR2 is YFSETQ. V shed 0 bases and J shed 2 bases, with 6 bases lying between them. The complete variable domain, with remaining parts taken from reference TRBV5-1 and TRBJ2-7, reads KAGVTQTPRYLIKTRGQQVTLSCSPISGHRSVSWYQQTPGQGLQFLFEYFSETQRNKGNFPGRFSGRQFSNSRSEMNVSTLELGDSALYLCASSLEMAYEQYFGPGTRLTVT.

The V call is TRBV30, the J call TRBJ2-7; maybe TRBD2 (5 bases). In germline, CDR1 is GTSNPN, CDR2 SVGIG (reference sequence). With 3 bases removed from V and 6 bases from J, the gap between germline ends came to 9 bases. The CDR3 has 11 amino acids. The chain's CDR3 is CAWSRTPEQYF. Here the CDR3 DNA reads TGTGCCTGGAGCAGGACTCCCGAGCAGTACTTC.

V and J are TRBV1 and TRBJ2-1; the table's D call, TRBD2, was not checked against the DNA. TRBV1 is described as a pseudogene. The CDR3 loop spans 17 amino acids. CDR3: CTSSQLGAAGGCNEQFF. In DNA, the CDR3 is TGCACCAGCAGCCAATTGGGGGCGGCGGGAGGTTGCAATGAGCAGTTCTTC.

The chain links TRBV7-2 to TRBJ1-6; D is uncertain. With 1 base removed from V and 6 bases from J, the gap between germline ends came to 19 bases. CDR3 length equals 18 residues. The germline CDR1 and CDR2 sequences are SGHTA and FQGNSA. Here the CDR3 DNA reads TGTGCCAGCAGCTTAGTTAGAGTGGGTCGACGGAGTAATTCACCCCTCCACTTT. Protein: CASSLVRVGRRSNSPLHF. The full variable domain, completed using reference TRBV7-2 and TRBJ1-6, is GAGVSQSPSNKVTEKGKDVELRCDPISGHTALYWYRQSLGQGLEFLIYFQGNSAPDKSGLPSDRFSAERTGGSVSTLTIQRTQQEDSAVYLCASSLVRVGRRSNSPLHFGNGTRLTVT.

The chain links TRBV27 to TRBJ1-4, with 8 bases aligning to TRBD1. The CDR3 totals 16 residues. CDR1 is MNHEY and CDR2 is SMNVEV in the germline V gene (reference sequence). V gave up 3 bases and J gave up 7 bases; unmatched junction bases: 10. CDR3 in amino acids: CASSFYTGTGVEKLFF. The CDR3, as DNA: TGTGCCAGCAGTTTTTATACCGGGACAGGAGTTGAAAAACTGTTTTTT.

This chain connects TRBV6-4 to TRBJ1-5; no firm D call. V was trimmed by 2 bases and J by 1 base, leaving 6 bases between them. The germline V gene encodes CDR1 MRHNA and CDR2 SNTAGT. This CDR3 has 14 amino acids. DNA for the CDR3: TGTGCCAGCAGTGACAGGGTCAGCAATCAGCCCCAGCATTTT. Translated: CASSDRVSNQPQHF.

J is TRBJ1-5 and V is TRBV27; D uncertain. Deletions cut 5 bases from V and 0 bases from J, with 23 bases between. This CDR3 spans 19 amino acids. Looked up from germline, CDR1 is MNHEY and CDR2 is SMNVEV (reference sequence). The CDR3 nucleotides read TGTGCCAGCAGTGAATACGATGGAGGTGAGTCCTATAGCAATCAGCCCCAGCATTTT. It is translated as CASSEYDGGESYSNQPQHF.

This sequence joins TRBV5-4 and TRBJ2-3; D is undetermined. Germline CDR1 SGHNT, CDR2 YYREEE (reference sequence). The CDR3 contains 13 residues. Trimming took 4 bases from V and 5 from J, leaving 11 bases between them. The DNA for the CDR3 is TGTGCCAGCAGCGGTCGGCCGCAAGATACGCAGTATTTT. Residues: CASSGRPQDTQYF. Full variable domain (rest looked up from reference TRBV5-4 and TRBJ2-3): ETGVTQSPTHLIKTRGQQVTLRCSSQSGHNTVSWYQQALGQGPQFIFQYYREEENGRGNFPPRFSGLQFPNYSSELNVNALELDDSALYLCASSGRPQDTQYFGPGTRLTVL.

The rearrangement joins TRBV4-3 to TRBJ2-1; 7 nucleotides line up with TRBD2. Germline values: CDR1 LGHNA, CDR2 YSLEER. The CDR3 runs to 14 residues. J gave up 6 bases and V 3 bases, and 5 bases lay outside the gene matches. CDR3 sequence: CASSQLLALNEQFF. CDR3 DNA sequence: TGCGCCAGCAGCCAGTTACTAGCGCTCAATGAGCAGTTCTTC.

The V gene is TRBV27, the J gene TRBJ1-4; D ambiguous. V shed 3 bases and J shed 0 bases, with 8 bases lying between them. The germline V gene has CDR1 MNHEY and CDR2 SMNVEV (reference sequence). This CDR3 is built from 15 residues. This CDR3 is CASSFQRATNEKLFF. CDR3 bases: TGTGCCAGCAGTTTCCAGAGAGCAACTAATGAAAAACTGTTTTTT.

The J gene is TRBJ2-1, the V gene TRBV4-3, with TRBD2 matching over 10 bases. This CDR3 has 14 residues. The V gene end was trimmed by 4 bases and the J gene end by 8 bases; junction bases not matched to a gene: 5. Germline V gene lookup returns CDR1 LGHNA and CDR2 YSLEER. This CDR3 is CASSPTGTSDEQFF. The CDR3 DNA sequence: TGCGCCAGCAGCCCAACCGGGACTAGCGATGAGCAGTTCTTC.

This rearrangement joins TRBV4-1 to TRBJ1-3, with TRBD1 matching over 7 bases. This CDR3 is 15 amino acids long. V was pared by 4 bases and J by 8 bases, with 11 bases of the junction left unmatched. The germline gives CDR1 MGHRA, CDR2 YSYEKL. The CDR3 nucleotides read TGCGCCAGCAGCCCCCGACAGGGCAGTAGCTACACCATATATTTT. It is translated as CASSPRQGSSYTIYF.

This chain connects TRBV7-3 to TRBJ2-7; 8 positions match TRBD1. The CDR3 extends over 13 amino acids. The V segment lost 5 bases and the J segment 5 bases; nucleotides outside the gene matches: 5. CDR1 SGHTA and CDR2 FQGTGA come from the germline V gene. CDR3 residues: CASSPTGEHEQYF. The CDR3 DNA sequence: TGTGCCAGCAGCCCGACAGGGGAGCACGAGCAGTACTTC.

This chain connects TRBV4-3 to TRBJ2-2, with D perhaps TRBD2 (5 bases). CDR1 is LGHNA, CDR2 YSLEER, per germline. This CDR3 region has 13 residues. V was shortened by 1 base and J by 8 bases, with 8 bases between the two germline ends. This CDR3 reads CASSQARGGELFF. CDR3 in DNA: TGCGCCAGCAGCCAAGCACGGGGTGGGGAGCTGTTTTTT.

The chain couples TRBV7-2 to TRBJ1-5; possible D gene TRBD1, 5 bases. V was cut by 5 bases and J by 6 bases, with 11 bases left in between. The CDR3 length is 13 residues. Germline values: CDR1 SGHTA, CDR2 FQGNSA. As DNA, the CDR3 is TGTGCCAGCAGCACGGGACCGTCTCAGCCCCAGCATTTT. This encodes CASSTGPSQPQHF.